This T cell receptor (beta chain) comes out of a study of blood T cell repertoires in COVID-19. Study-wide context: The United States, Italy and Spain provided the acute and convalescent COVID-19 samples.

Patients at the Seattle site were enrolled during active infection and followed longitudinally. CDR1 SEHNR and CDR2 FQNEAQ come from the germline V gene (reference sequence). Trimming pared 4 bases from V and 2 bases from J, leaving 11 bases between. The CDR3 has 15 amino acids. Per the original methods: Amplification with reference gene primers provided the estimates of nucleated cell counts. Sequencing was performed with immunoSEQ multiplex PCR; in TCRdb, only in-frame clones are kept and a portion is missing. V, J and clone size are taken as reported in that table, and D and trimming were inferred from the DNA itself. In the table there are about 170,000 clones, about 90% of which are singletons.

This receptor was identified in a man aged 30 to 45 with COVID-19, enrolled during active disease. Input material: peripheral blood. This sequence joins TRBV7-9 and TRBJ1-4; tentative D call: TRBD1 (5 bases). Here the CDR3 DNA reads TGTGCCAGCAGCTCCAAGGGGAGGACTAATGAAAAACTGTTTTTT. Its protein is CASSSKGRTNEKLFF.